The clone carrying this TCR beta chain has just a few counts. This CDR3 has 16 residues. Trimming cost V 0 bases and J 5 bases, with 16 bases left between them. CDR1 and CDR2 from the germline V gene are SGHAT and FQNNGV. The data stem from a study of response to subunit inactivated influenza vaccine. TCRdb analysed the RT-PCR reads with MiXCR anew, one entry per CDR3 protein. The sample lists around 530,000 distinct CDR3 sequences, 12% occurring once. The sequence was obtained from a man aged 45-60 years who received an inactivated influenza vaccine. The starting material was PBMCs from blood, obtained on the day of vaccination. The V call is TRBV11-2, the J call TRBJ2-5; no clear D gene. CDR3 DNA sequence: TGTGCCAGCAGCTTAGATTGGACCCTCTCTGCGGAGACCCAGTACTTC. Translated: CASSLDWTLSAETQYF.